This TCR beta chain is drawn from a study of blood T cell repertoires in COVID-19. Study-level background: Acute and convalescent COVID-19 specimens originated in the United States, Italy and Spain. The cDNA or gDNA used as material had been derived from T cells, B-cell-depleted T cells, or PBMCs.

This CDR3 has 15 amino acids. Germline-derived CDR1 and CDR2 are SGHDN and FVKESK. Trimming left V 1 base short and J 3 bases short, with 10 bases between. Authors' processing steps: Estimation of nucleated cell counts relied on the amplification of reference gene primers. The protocol was immunoSEQ multiplex PCR, while the TCRdb copy is restricted to in-frame clones and leaves out a portion. V, J and clone size are those of that table, while D and trimming were read from the DNA. Among around 100,000 clones, 84% were seen once, and the ten largest hold 24%. The sequence came from a human donor in a cohort sampled during active COVID-19. This chain uses TRBV14 with TRBJ2-1; possible D gene TRBD1, 6 bases. Input material: peripheral blood. The CDR3 sequence is CASSQAGQFYNEQFF. DNA of the CDR3: TGTGCCAGCAGCCAAGCCGGACAGTTCTACAATGAGCAGTTCTTC. The whole variable domain, remainder taken from reference TRBV14 and TRBJ2-1, is EAGVTQFPSHSVIEKGQTVTLRCDPISGHDNLYWYRRVMGKEIKFLLHFVKESKQDESGMPNNRFLAERTGGTYSTLKVQPAELEDSGVYFCASSQAGQFYNEQFFGPGTRLTVL.